This is a list of T cell receptor beta chains from one sample in a study of CD8 T cells in Susac syndrome. MiXCR, run by TCRdb on the immunoSEQ multiplex PCR reads, gives a single entry per CDR3 protein. This sample has approximately 130,000 distinct CDR3 sequences, with around 91% found just once. Sample: CD8+ T cells from PBMCs. These receptors were obtained from a human donor with multiple sclerosis. CDR3s include the opening cysteine and the closing phenylalanine or tryptophan. A D gene is named only where the DNA matches it firmly. Expanded clones get a size class; other rows say once, few or many, or leave the size out.

d_gene: .; j_gene: TRBJ2-5; v_gene: TRBV7-6; abundance: .; CDR3nt: TGTGCCAGCACCCTTTTGGAGAGCGTCGGAAGCTCCCAGACCCAGTACTTC; CDR3aa: CASTLLESVGSSQTQYF
d_gene: TRBD1; j_gene: TRBJ2-3; v_gene: TRBV29-1; abundance: .; CDR3nt: TGCAGCGTGCTGACAGGGAACACAGATACGCAGTATTTT; CDR3aa: CSVLTGNTDTQYF
d_gene: .; j_gene: TRBJ2-7; v_gene: TRBV6-6; abundance: .; CDR3nt: TGTGCCAGCAGTTCGGGGGATCGGGAGCAGTACTTC; CDR3aa: CASSSGDREQYF
d_gene: .; j_gene: TRBJ2-1; v_gene: TRBV27; abundance: few; CDR3nt: TGTGCCAGCAGTCCCGACAGCTACAATGAGCAGTTCTTC; CDR3aa: CASSPDSYNEQFF
d_gene: .; j_gene: TRBJ2-6; v_gene: TRBV4-1; abundance: .; CDR3nt: TGCGCCAGCAGCCACGGACCCTCTGGGGCCAACGTCCTGACTTTC; CDR3aa: CASSHGPSGANVLTF
d_gene: .; j_gene: TRBJ1-2; v_gene: TRBV28; abundance: .; CDR3nt: TGTGCCAGCAGTTTCGGAATGGAAGTACCTTCTTCCTATGGCTACACCTTC; CDR3aa: CASSFGMEVPSSYGYTF
d_gene: .; j_gene: TRBJ2-2; v_gene: TRBV2; abundance: few; CDR3nt: TGTGCCAGCAGGGACAGAGACACCGGGGAGCTGTTTTTT; CDR3aa: CASRDRDTGELFF
d_gene: TRBD2; j_gene: TRBJ2-2; v_gene: TRBV30; abundance: .; CDR3nt: TGTGCCTGGAGTGACGGCGGGAGGGACACCGGGGAGCTGTTTTTT; CDR3aa: CAWSDGGRDTGELFF
d_gene: .; j_gene: TRBJ1-2; v_gene: TRBV30; abundance: .; CDR3nt: TGTGCCTGGAGTTTAGGCAGCCTCTATGGCTACACCTTC; CDR3aa: CAWSLGSLYGYTF
d_gene: TRBD1; j_gene: TRBJ2-3; v_gene: TRBV27; abundance: .; CDR3nt: TGTGCCAGCAGTCCAAATACAGGGGGAAGGACAGATACGCAGTATTTT; CDR3aa: CASSPNTGGRTDTQYF
d_gene: .; j_gene: TRBJ2-2; v_gene: TRBV12-3/TRBV12-4; abundance: .; CDR3nt: TGTGCCAGCAGTTTGGGCGGTGCGGACACCGGGGAGCTGTTTTTT; CDR3aa: CASSLGGADTGELFF
d_gene: TRBD1; j_gene: TRBJ1-1; v_gene: TRBV7-9; abundance: .; CDR3nt: TGTGCCAGTACAGGGGGGCTCCCTGAAGCTTTCTTT; CDR3aa: CASTGGLPEAFF
d_gene: .; j_gene: TRBJ1-1; v_gene: TRBV11-2; abundance: .; CDR3nt: TGTGCCAGCAGCCCCCCCGCGGGGCATCGGAACACTGAAGCTTTCTTT; CDR3aa: CASSPPAGHRNTEAFF
d_gene: .; j_gene: TRBJ2-7; v_gene: TRBV5-1; abundance: once; CDR3nt: TGCGCCAGCCGTGGGCTGCAATCCTACGAGCAGTACTTC; CDR3aa: CASRGLQSYEQYF
d_gene: .; j_gene: TRBJ2-2; v_gene: TRBV28; abundance: .; CDR3nt: TGTGCCAGCAGTTTGCAGACCGGGGAGCTGTTTTTT; CDR3aa: CASSLQTGELFF
d_gene: .; j_gene: TRBJ2-7; v_gene: TRBV29-1; abundance: few; CDR3nt: TGCAGCGTTGAAGAGCTTCCCGGCTACGAGCAGTACTTC; CDR3aa: CSVEELPGYEQYF
d_gene: .; j_gene: TRBJ2-1; v_gene: TRBV20-1; abundance: .; CDR3nt: TGCAGTGCTAGAGATGCTGCGGGGAGTTATATTCTCGGCAATGAGCAGTTCTTC; CDR3aa: CSARDAAGSYILGNEQFF
d_gene: .; j_gene: TRBJ2-1; v_gene: TRBV7-9; abundance: .; CDR3nt: TGTGCCAGCAGCCAGCCCCCTGAGCAGTTCTTC; CDR3aa: CASSQPPEQFF
d_gene: .; j_gene: TRBJ2-3; v_gene: TRBV5-6; abundance: .; CDR3nt: TGTGCCAGCAGCGTGACGGCTCCCACAGATACGCAGTATTTT; CDR3aa: CASSVTAPTDTQYF
d_gene: TRBD1; j_gene: TRBJ1-2; v_gene: TRBV29-1; abundance: .; CDR3nt: TGCAGCGTTGACCCTGGGACAGGGGGCTACACCTTC; CDR3aa: CSVDPGTGGYTF
d_gene: .; j_gene: TRBJ1-1; v_gene: TRBV13; abundance: once; CDR3nt: TGTGCCAGCAGCTCGGCAGGGCAACTTTATGAAGCTTTCTTT; CDR3aa: CASSSAGQLYEAFF
d_gene: .; j_gene: TRBJ2-2; v_gene: TRBV24-1; abundance: .; CDR3nt: TGTGCCACATCATCAGGGGTCACCGGGGAGCTGTTTTTT; CDR3aa: CATSSGVTGELFF
d_gene: .; j_gene: TRBJ2-3; v_gene: TRBV9; abundance: .; CDR3nt: TGTGCCAGCAGCCCAACCCGGACTCCCCCAGATACGCAGTATTTT; CDR3aa: CASSPTRTPPDTQYF
d_gene: .; j_gene: TRBJ2-6; v_gene: TRBV7-9; abundance: .; CDR3nt: TGTGCCAGCAGCTTAGCGCGGATGGCTGGGGCCAACGTCCTGACTTTC; CDR3aa: CASSLARMAGANVLTF
d_gene: .; j_gene: TRBJ1-1; v_gene: TRBV5-1; abundance: .; CDR3nt: TGCGCCAGCAGCTTGATTGGGGGGGGCCCTGAAGCTTTCTTT; CDR3aa: CASSLIGGGPEAFF
d_gene: .; j_gene: TRBJ2-7; v_gene: TRBV5-4; abundance: .; CDR3nt: TGTGCCAGCAGCTTGGGACACTACGAGCAGTACTTC; CDR3aa: CASSLGHYEQYF
d_gene: .; j_gene: TRBJ2-7; v_gene: TRBV11-3; abundance: once; CDR3nt: TGTGCCAGCAGCTCGGTGACAGAATACACGGCCTACGAGCAGTACTTC; CDR3aa: CASSSVTEYTAYEQYF
d_gene: .; j_gene: TRBJ1-1; v_gene: TRBV27; abundance: .; CDR3nt: TGTGCCAGCAGTTTAGGGGGTCCGGGCACTGAAGCTTTCTTT; CDR3aa: CASSLGGPGTEAFF
d_gene: .; j_gene: TRBJ1-5; v_gene: TRBV20-1; abundance: .; CDR3nt: TGCAGTGCTAGACCACAGAATCAGCCCCAGCATTTT; CDR3aa: CSARPQNQPQHF
d_gene: .; j_gene: TRBJ2-7; v_gene: TRBV5-4; abundance: .; CDR3nt: TGTGCCAGCAGCTGGGACTCCTACGAGCAGTACTTC; CDR3aa: CASSWDSYEQYF
d_gene: TRBD2; j_gene: TRBJ2-5; v_gene: TRBV7-9; abundance: .; CDR3nt: TGTGCCAGCAGCTTAGGCAGCGGGAGTGCTTCCCAGTACTTC; CDR3aa: CASSLGSGSASQYF
d_gene: .; j_gene: TRBJ2-1; v_gene: TRBV29-1; abundance: .; CDR3nt: TGCAGCGTGGGAAACAATGAGCAGTTCTTC; CDR3aa: CSVGNNEQFF
d_gene: .; j_gene: TRBJ2-1; v_gene: TRBV7-8; abundance: .; CDR3nt: TGTGCCAGCAGCTTAGCAGGGGAGTCTGATTACAATGAGCAGTTCTTC; CDR3aa: CASSLAGESDYNEQFF